This T cell receptor (beta chain) is from a study of cytomegalovirus exposure and HLA in healthy donors. A remark on this clone: Its target is unknown.

The study, taken as a whole, reports: A subsequent analysis found that TCR clusters from the first cohort also tended to co-occur in the roughly 120 validation repertoires, with less than 95% of cluster scores above 0.

Trimming removed 0 bases from V and 3 bases from J, with 6 bases in between. Germline loops: CDR1 LGHNA, CDR2 YSLEER. The CDR3 is made up of 13 amino acids. Generated by immunoSEQ multiplex PCR, the TCRdb table keeps only in-frame clones and is missing some. The table shows approximately 170,000 clones, with 85% occurring only once. This chain joins TRBV4-3 and TRBJ2-7; D is perhaps TRBD2 (5 bases). Sequencing was done on a sample of PBMCs. This receptor was obtained from a man younger than 40 in good health and CMV-seropositive. The CDR3 bases are TGCGCCAGCAGCCAAGATCGGGGCTACGAGCAGTACTTC. It encodes CASSQDRGYEQYF.